This T cell receptor beta chain was captured by sequencing in a study of shared clonotypes between healthy human individuals (dated by TCRdb to between 2020 and 2021). Study-wide context: The cohort included a few men and a couple of women between 18 and 49 years of age. For each donor, three plates each were used for CD4 naive and CD4 memory, two plates were used for CD8 naive, and one plate was used for CD8 memory. To increase sequencing depth and limit assay-specific biases, different laboratories used diverse techniques to prepare libraries and sequence TCR repertoires. To estimate repertoire size and how much clonotypes are shared between individuals, the study performed deep sequencing of blood TCR repertoires from a few healthy adults. Between about 0.9 and 10 billion PBMCs per donor were obtained by leukapheresis.

This clone has only one observation. The antigen this receptor binds is unknown. Base qualities are not recorded, but no much larger clone differs from it by a single base. Using the deep immunoSEQ assay, TCR CDR3 regions were amplified from genomic DNA by multiplex PCR. For each cell subset, the extracted genomic DNA was distributed evenly across all wells of several immunoSEQ 96-well plates, and each plate served as one replicate. For sorted subsets, 200 to 250 ng of genomic DNA, equivalent to 30,000 or so T cell genomes, went into each replicate PCR. Purified libraries were measured with a Qubit 3.0 fluorometer, size-checked on a Bioanalyzer 2100, and measured again with the KAPA Library Quantification kit. Each immunoSEQ 96-well plate was sequenced on its own single-read 150-cycle Illumina NextSeq 550 flow cell. The paper's processing steps were these. Because only junctional sequences without quality scores were contained in the immunoSEQ output, filtering matching that applied to full-length reads could not be performed. Sequences were annotated with PyIR, a Python wrapper for IgBLAST v1.9, and V/J genes and CDR3 were assigned using IMGT germline references. Reads were removed for weak V/J assignments (E-value above 1e-6), missing CDR3, stop codons, out-of-frame junctions, or ambiguous translated residues. V3J clonotypes were defined as sequences sharing the same inferred V gene, J gene, and CDR3 amino acid sequence. Percentage overlap between repertoires was calculated by dividing the number of shared unique clonotypes by the size of the smaller repertoire. Three approaches were used to assess repertoire richness: RTK rarefaction, the Chao1 estimator, and Recon v2.1 estimates of unobserved clonotypes. For all TCRbeta clonotypes obtained by the gDNA method from several donors, generation probabilities were computed with OLGA. The source is immuneACCESS, and TCRdb retained only in-frame sequences with V and J called. Part of the clones is not carried over; for the studies checked, unresolved V genes explain less than half of this, and the remainder is unexplained. The V and J calls and clone size are taken from that table; D and trimming were inferred from the DNA. Present in this sample are some 2.1 million clones, 90% to 95% of which were seen just once. Of the sample, under 0.15% falls within the top ten clones.

The donors were healthy, HIV-negative adults with no recently reported acute infections or vaccinations. Every donor was a Caucasian adult living in Nashville, Tennessee, USA. CD4+ T cells were enriched by magnetic negative selection; naive cells were then positively selected on CD45RA, and the negative fraction formed the memory subset. Blood was collected by leukapheresis, and PBMCs were isolated by Ficoll-Histopaque density gradient centrifugation and then cryopreserved in liquid nitrogen vapor phase. Analytical flow cytometry was used to check the purity and quantity of each magnetically sorted T cell population. Genomic DNA was isolated from every sorted fraction and measured by UV absorbance on a Nanodrop 2000c. The paper's findings and limits, for the study overall: Based on pairwise subsampling, the degree of clonotype sharing among donors was expected to be affected by sequencing depth. Because the study included only a small number of donors, the genetic and exposure-history diversity represented was limited. Sampling was restricted to blood, and TCR repertoires in tissues likely differ from the TCR repertoires found in blood. When several donors were compared, the shared fraction of clonotypes was about 5.2% for naive CD4, roughly 3.3% for naive CD8, about 2.4% for memory CD4, and about 0.36% for memory CD8. Even with the large sequencing depth, rarefaction of the sorted-subset datasets indicated that sequencing was incomplete. Naive subsets generally had larger estimated clonotype richness than memory subsets. Clonotypes shared by all four sorted-subset donors showed higher generation probabilities than non-shared clonotypes.

CDR1 KGHSH and CDR2 LQKENI are derived from the germline V gene. Trimming at the junction amounts to 6 bases on V and 6 bases on J, and the germline ends lie 14 bases apart. The CDR3 has 14 amino acids, counting the end cysteine and phenylalanine. Only the CDR3 DNA stays, 42 bases, in frame from base 1. The sample comprised naive CD4+ T cells sorted from blood. Sample cell subset or site, as interpreted from the label and publication: CD45RA+ positively selected. The chain is assembled from TRBV18 and TRBJ2-2; no D segment can be confidently identified. The clonotype was recovered from a young man in good health. The nucleotide sequence reads as follows: TGTGCCAGCTCCCGCACGGCGGCGGCCGGGGAGCTGTTTTTT. Protein translation: CASSRTAAAGELFF.